This record looks at one T cell receptor beta chain sequence and its context. No antigen is known for it. Trimming removed 2 bases at V and 10 bases at J, with 17 bases between. The CDR3 spans 14 residues. Germline CDR1 reads MGHDK; CDR2 reads SYGVNS. The data derive from a study of cytomegalovirus exposure and HLA in healthy donors. The study, taken as a whole, reports: The study dropped some indistinguishable V segments, TRBV6-2 and TRBV6-3 among them. About 87% or about 30% of the time was how often most TCR beta V segments were productive, according to an earlier analysis. An observed cluster of highly shared sequence variants was recorded as a likely sequencing artifact. Sequencing depth roughly uniform across donors was assumed in presence/absence analyses.

This PCR relied on a set of 60 Vbeta primers and 13 Jbeta primers. Produced via immunoSEQ multiplex PCR; TCRdb's table is partial and in-frame only. The sample lists around 91,000 clones, 78% occurring once. This receptor was taken from a male donor in good health and CMV-seropositive. The chain has TRBV25-1 and TRBJ1-2; tentative D call: TRBD1 (5 bases). Sequenced: PBMCs. This CDR3 is CASSEVKGHLSYTF. The DNA of the CDR3 is TGTGCCAGCAGTGAAGTAAAAGGACATTTATCCTACACCTTC.